Presented here are 10 T cell receptor beta chains from one specimen sequenced in a study of beta chain features in type 1 diabetes. Overall study results and limits: For Type 1 diabetes patients, all four CD4+ subsets carried TCRB CDR3s that were moderately but significantly shorter.

Isolated RNA was reverse transcribed in full, so expressed TCRB transcripts were sequenced. Clones were read by immunoSEQ multiplex PCR, and TCRdb kept only the in-frame ones, dropping some. The data contain fewer than 200,000 clones, around 10% of them seen just once; the ten biggest clones take up more than 0.45%. The antigens for these receptors are not known. Sequenced material: central memory CD4+ T cells from blood. Receptor source: a man aged 25-40 years with type 1 diabetes.

CDR3 residues: CASSATSAYTDTQYF. CDR3 DNA: TGTGCCAGCAGCGCGACTAGCGCATACACAGATACGCAGTATTTT. The V gene is TRBV9, the J gene TRBJ2-3; 8 bases agree with TRBD2. Germline lookup yields CDR1 SGDLS and CDR2 YYNGEE. V gave up 3 bases and J gave up 2 bases; unmatched junction bases: 5. This CDR3 region has 15 residues.

The chain couples TRBV21-1 to TRBJ2-5; the DNA was not used to check the table's D call, TRBD2. TRBV21-1 is shown as a pseudogene. The CDR3 spans 17 residues. The CDR3 sequence: CASTDPGGGYGKETQYF. The CDR3 nucleotides are TGTGCCAGCACTGATCCCGGGGGGGGGTACGGAAAAGAGACCCAGTACTTC.

This sequence joins TRBV28 and TRBJ2-5, with 7 bases identical to TRBD2. CDR3 size: 16 residues. CDR1 and CDR2 (germline): MDHEN, SYDVKM. The ends lost 7 bases at V and 1 base at J; junction bases unmatched: 12. The DNA of the CDR3 is TGTGCCAGCATAGCAAGCCTAGCGGAGATCCAAGAGACCCAGTACTTC. Amino acids: CASIASLAEIQETQYF.

The V gene is TRBV9, the J gene TRBJ2-3; tentatively, D is TRBD2 (5 bases). V was shortened by 4 bases and J by 3 bases, with 12 bases between the two germline ends. Germline loops: CDR1 SGDLS, CDR2 YYNGEE. This CDR3 is built from 14 residues. The CDR3 region has the DNA TGTGCCAGCAGCTCCCAAGGAGGTACAGATACGCAGTATTTT. This gives the protein CASSSQGGTDTQYF.

This clone showed up just a few times. The DNA for the CDR3 is TGCAGCGTCATACGGGGACAGGGAGAAGCTGGAAACACCATATATTTT. This encodes CSVIRGQGEAGNTIYF. This chain links TRBV29-1 with TRBJ1-3; 9 bases match TRBD1. Germline CDR1 is SQVTM and CDR2 is ANQGSEA. The CDR3 runs 16 residues. V was pared by 6 bases and J by 2 bases, with 11 bases of the junction left unmatched.

The chain couples TRBV28 to TRBJ1-5; 10 nucleotides match TRBD1. The CDR3 totals 16 residues. Per germline, CDR1 MDHEN and CDR2 SYDVKM. The junction had 3 bases not matched to a gene; V was cut back by 3 bases and J by 1 base. This CDR3 reads CASSLTGGGSNQPQHF. In DNA, the CDR3 is TGTGCCAGCAGTTTGACAGGGGGCGGAAGCAATCAGCCCCAGCATTTT.

This clone was observed a few times. The chain is built from TRBV4-1 and TRBJ1-1; D not certain. The CDR3 is 15 residues long. The ends were cut back, 0 bases at V and 1 base at J, with 9 bases in the middle. The germline V gene encodes CDR1 MGHRA and CDR2 YSYEKL. DNA for the CDR3: TGCGCCAGCAGCCAAGATAGTCGTAGGAACACTGAAGCTTTCTTT. Protein sequence: CASSQDSRRNTEAFF.

This clone has more than one count but fewer than ten. The rearrangement uses TRBV9 and TRBJ1-4; perhaps TRBD1 as D (5 bases). The germline V gene has CDR1 SGDLS and CDR2 YYNGEE. V was pared by 5 bases and J by 5 bases, with 16 bases between. The CDR3 loop spans 15 amino acids. CDR3 DNA: TGTGCCAGCAGTGAATTTCAGGGTGGAAATGAAAAACTGTTTTTT. Its protein is CASSEFQGGNEKLFF.

V is TRBV28 and J is TRBJ1-1, with 8 positions matching TRBD1. The germline gives CDR1 MDHEN, CDR2 SYDVKM. The CDR3 runs to 14 residues. Germline trimming cut 4 bases from V and 5 bases from J; bases unmatched to any gene: 6. DNA of the CDR3: TGTGCCAGCAGTTCATACAGGGGGGGGACTGAAGCTTTCTTT. Its protein is CASSSYRGGTEAFF.

This clone was observed a few times. This CDR3 is CASSASPPYEQYF. CDR3 nucleotide sequence: TGTGCCAGCAGCGCTAGCCCTCCCTACGAGCAGTACTTC. This chain connects TRBV6-5 to TRBJ2-7, with D perhaps TRBD2 (5 bases). Looked up from germline, CDR1 is MNHEY and CDR2 is SVGAGI. The V gene lost 6 bases and the J gene lost 2 bases, with 11 bases spanning the gap. The CDR3 loop spans 13 amino acids.